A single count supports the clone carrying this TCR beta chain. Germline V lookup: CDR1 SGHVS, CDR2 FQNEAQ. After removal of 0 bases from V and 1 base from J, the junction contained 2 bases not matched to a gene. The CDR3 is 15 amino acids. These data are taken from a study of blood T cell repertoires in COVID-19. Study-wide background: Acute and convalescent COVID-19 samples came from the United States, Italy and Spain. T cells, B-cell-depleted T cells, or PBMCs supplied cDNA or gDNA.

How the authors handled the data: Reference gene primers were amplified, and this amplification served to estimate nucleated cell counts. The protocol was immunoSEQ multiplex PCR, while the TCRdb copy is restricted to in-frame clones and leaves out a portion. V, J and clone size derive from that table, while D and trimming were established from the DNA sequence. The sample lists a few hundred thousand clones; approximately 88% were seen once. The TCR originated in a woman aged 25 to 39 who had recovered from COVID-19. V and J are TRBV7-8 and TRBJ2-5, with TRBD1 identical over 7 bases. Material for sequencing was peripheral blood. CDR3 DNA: TGTGCCAGCAGCTTAGCTTGGGACAGCCAAGAGACCCAGTACTTC. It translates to CASSLAWDSQETQYF. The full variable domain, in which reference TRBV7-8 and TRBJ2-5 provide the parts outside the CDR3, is GAGVSQSPRYKVAKRGQDVALRCDPISGHVSLFWYQQALGQGPEFLTYFQNEAQLDKSGLPSDRFFAERPEGSVSTLKIQRTQQEDSAVYLCASSLAWDSQETQYFGPGTRLLVL.